The 17 T cell receptor beta chains below were found in one sample sequenced in a study of early T cells in non-severe SARS-CoV-2 infection. TCRdb independently ran MiXCR on the 5' RACE reads; one entry per CDR3 protein. The sample lists about 29,000 distinct CDR3 sequences; around 5.1% were seen once. Source material: whole blood. The receptor set was obtained from an adult who was a healthcare worker with PCR-confirmed SARS-CoV-2 infection or an uninfected control (not recorded which).

The table lists this clonotype with many counts. The genes are TRBV6-2 or TRBV6-3 and TRBJ1-5, with D possibly being TRBD1 (6 bases). The CDR3 is 18 residues long. V dropped 6 bases and J dropped 2 bases, with 23 bases sitting between them. Germline V lookup: CDR1 MNHEY, CDR2 SVGEGT. The CDR3 nucleotides read TGTGCCAGCAGCACCGGGACATCTAAAACTAGGGGCAATCAGCCCCAGCATTTT. Its translation: CASSTGTSKTRGNQPQHF.

The chain links TRBV2 to TRBJ2-3, with a weak D call TRBD1 (6 bases). This CDR3 has 13 residues. Germline values: CDR1 SNHLY, CDR2 FYNNEI. V was cut by 2 bases and J by 14 bases, with 17 bases left in between. CDR3: CASSESNKGVRYF. DNA of the CDR3: TGTGCCAGCAGTGAATCCAATAAGGGGGTACGGTATTTT.

Many counts were recorded for this clonotype. The rearrangement uses TRBV11-2 and TRBJ2-5; D perhaps matches TRBD1 (6 bases). Germline V gene lookup returns CDR1 SGHAT and CDR2 FQNNGV. V dropped 5 bases and J dropped 5 bases, with 21 bases sitting between them. CDR3 length equals 16 residues. CDR3 amino acids: CASSTRGGAGQETQYF. In DNA, the CDR3 is TGTGCCAGCAGCACGCGTGGGGGCGCGGGTCAGGAGACCCAGTACTTC.

This clonotype was detected ten times or more. The CDR3, as DNA: TGCAGTGCTAGAGATTCGGGACACCAGAACACTGAAGCTTTCTTT. Translation gives CSARDSGHQNTEAFF. V is TRBV20-1 and J is TRBJ1-1; TRBD1 is a possible D gene (6 bases). The germline V gene encodes CDR1 DFQATT and CDR2 SNEGSKA (reference sequence). This CDR3 comprises 15 residues. V was clipped by 0 bases and J by 1 base, with 12 bases between them.

This clonotype was seen at least ten times. This chain joins TRBV28 and TRBJ1-1; no firm D call. The ends were cut back, 4 bases at V and 1 base at J, with 4 bases in the middle. The V gene's germline CDR1 is MDHEN and CDR2 SYDVKM. CDR3 length equals 12 residues. The CDR3 bases are TGTGCCAGCAGTTCACGGAACACTGAAGCTTTCTTT. Translation gives CASSSRNTEAFF. Drawing the rest from reference TRBV28 and TRBJ1-1, the complete variable domain is DVKVTQSSRYLVKRTGEKVFLECVQDMDHENMFWYRQDPGLGLRLIYFSYDVKMKEKGDIPEGYSVSREKKERFSLILESASTNQTSMYLCASSSRNTEAFFGQGTRLTVV.

This clonotype was recorded at least ten times. The chain is built from TRBV30 and TRBJ1-4; D not resolved. Looked up from germline, CDR1 is GTSNPN and CDR2 is SVGIG (reference sequence). The CDR3 consists of 12 residues. Trimming stripped 0 bases from V and 8 bases from J, with 7 bases between. The DNA for the CDR3 is TGTGCCTGGAGTGTCCTGAGGGAAAAACTGTTTTTT. Its translation is CAWSVLREKLFF.

The table lists this clonotype with many counts. The chain uses TRBV12-3 or TRBV12-4 and TRBJ2-3, with 8 bases lining up with TRBD2. The CDR3 runs to 16 residues. J lost 0 bases, V lost 5 bases, and 7 bases had no gene match. The CDR3 is CASSRAGTRSTDTQYF. The CDR3 coding sequence is TGTGCCAGCAGTCGGGCGGGGACTAGAAGCACAGATACGCAGTATTTT.

In its sample, this clonotype was seen a few times. This rearrangement joins TRBV29-1 to TRBJ2-5; D may be TRBD2 (5 bases). CDR1 SQVTM and CDR2 ANQGSEA come from the germline V gene. The V gene lost 7 bases and the J gene lost 5 bases, with 14 bases spanning the gap. This CDR3 has 12 residues. Here the CDR3 DNA reads TGCAGCGCGGGCGTTCGAGGGGAGACCCAGTACTTC. Amino acid sequence: CSAGVRGETQYF.

This clonotype was picked up many times. V and J are TRBV5-1 and TRBJ1-5, with D perhaps TRBD1 (6 bases). The V and J ends lost 1 base and 6 bases respectively, with 11 bases between them. This CDR3 region has 14 residues. The V gene's germline CDR1 is SGHRS and CDR2 YFSETQ. The CDR3 bases are TGCGCCAGCAGCTTGTACAGGGCGGGTCAGCCCCAGCATTTT. Residues: CASSLYRAGQPQHF.

This clonotype was found many times. The V and J genes are TRBV24-1 and TRBJ2-3; D is perhaps TRBD1 (5 bases). Trimming took 3 bases from V and 9 from J, leaving 9 bases between them. Germline V lookup: CDR1 KGHDR, CDR2 SFDVKD. This CDR3 is 12 amino acids long. The CDR3 loop reads CATSDTGFTQYF. Written as DNA, the CDR3 is TGTGCCACCAGTGATACAGGTTTCACGCAGTATTTT.

This clonotype ranks as medium-sized (0.01 to 0.1%). The rearrangement uses TRBV5-6 and TRBJ2-1; unclear D gene. The germline V gene encodes CDR1 SGHDT and CDR2 YYEEEE. The V end was cut by 2 bases, the J end by 3 bases, with 9 bases between. CDR3 length: 14 amino acids. For the CDR3, the DNA is TGTGCCAGCAGCTTTCGGGCGGTCTACAATGAGCAGTTCTTC. It specifies CASSFRAVYNEQFF.

The chain couples TRBV5-1 to TRBJ2-1, with 8 bases matching TRBD2. The J segment lost 6 bases and the V segment lost 4 bases, leaving 12 bases of the junction unmatched. The CDR3 runs 16 residues. Germline assignment: CDR1 SGHRS and CDR2 YFSETQ. CDR3 protein: CASSLTSAYSGNEQFF. In DNA, the CDR3 is TGCGCCAGCAGCCTGACTAGCGCTTACTCGGGCAATGAGCAGTTCTTC. Variable domain in full (rest from reference TRBV5-1 and TRBJ2-1): KAGVTQTPRYLIKTRGQQVTLSCSPISGHRSVSWYQQTPGQGLQFLFEYFSETQRNKGNFPGRFSGRQFSNSRSEMNVSTLELGDSALYLCASSLTSAYSGNEQFFGPGTRLTVL.

The V and J genes are TRBV6-5 and TRBJ1-3, with D maybe TRBD1 (6 bases). The CDR3 extends over 14 amino acids. V lost 2 bases, J lost 9 bases, and 14 bases lay in between. The V gene's germline CDR1 is MNHEY and CDR2 SVGAGI. In DNA form, the CDR3 reads TGTGCCAGCAGTTACGTGTCGGGGGCCGGCACCATATATTTT. Translating gives CASSYVSGAGTIYF.

The chain couples TRBV20-1 to TRBJ2-7; 10 bases fit TRBD2. Germline lookup yields CDR1 DFQATT and CDR2 SNEGSKA (reference sequence). With 3 bases clipped from V and 2 bases from J, the junction kept 13 bases outside the gene matches. The CDR3 is made up of 17 amino acids. The CDR3: CSASSYGLAGATYEQYF. The CDR3 DNA sequence: TGCAGTGCTAGTTCTTACGGGCTAGCGGGAGCAACCTACGAGCAGTACTTC.

This clonotype has a count of ten or more. J is TRBJ2-1 and V is TRBV7-2; 7 nucleotides align to TRBD2. J lost 4 bases, V lost 0 bases, and 3 bases had no gene match. The CDR3 loop spans 15 amino acids. Germline CDR1 SGHTA, CDR2 FQGNSA. DNA for the CDR3: TGTGCCAGCAGCTTAGCTGCTAGCGGTTACAATGAGCAGTTCTTC. Translation: CASSLAASGYNEQFF.

This clonotype has ten or more counts. V usage is TRBV20-1 and J usage is TRBJ2-2; 12 bases fit TRBD2. V dropped 8 bases and J dropped 6; count of bases not matched to a gene: 10. Germline lookup yields CDR1 DFQATT and CDR2 SNEGSKA (reference sequence). CDR3 length: 15 amino acids. DNA of the CDR3: TGCAGTTCATACAATCTAGCGGGAGGGTCCGGGGAGCTGTTTTTT. Translated, it gives CSSYNLAGGSGELFF.

The rearrangement joins TRBV11-2 to TRBJ2-7, with TRBD2 matching over 9 bases. The CDR3 runs to 16 residues. Trimming cost V 3 bases and J 5 bases; bases outside gene matches: 11. Looked up from germline, CDR1 is SGHAT and CDR2 is FQNNGV. CDR3 region: CASSFVSGGFGNEQYF. As DNA, the CDR3 is TGTGCCAGCAGCTTTGTGAGCGGGGGGTTCGGGAACGAGCAGTACTTC.